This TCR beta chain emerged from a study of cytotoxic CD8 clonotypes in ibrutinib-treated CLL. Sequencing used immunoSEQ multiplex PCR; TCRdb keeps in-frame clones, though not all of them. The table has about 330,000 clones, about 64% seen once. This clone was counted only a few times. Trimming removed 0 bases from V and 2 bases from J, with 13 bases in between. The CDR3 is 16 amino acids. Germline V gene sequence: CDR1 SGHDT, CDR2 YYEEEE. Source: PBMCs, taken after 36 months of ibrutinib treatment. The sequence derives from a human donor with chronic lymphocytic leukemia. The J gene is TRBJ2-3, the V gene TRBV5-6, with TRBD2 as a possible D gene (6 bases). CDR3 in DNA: TGTGCCAGCAGCTTGGTGAATAGCGGACCCACAGATACGCAGTATTTT. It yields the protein CASSLVNSGPTDTQYF.